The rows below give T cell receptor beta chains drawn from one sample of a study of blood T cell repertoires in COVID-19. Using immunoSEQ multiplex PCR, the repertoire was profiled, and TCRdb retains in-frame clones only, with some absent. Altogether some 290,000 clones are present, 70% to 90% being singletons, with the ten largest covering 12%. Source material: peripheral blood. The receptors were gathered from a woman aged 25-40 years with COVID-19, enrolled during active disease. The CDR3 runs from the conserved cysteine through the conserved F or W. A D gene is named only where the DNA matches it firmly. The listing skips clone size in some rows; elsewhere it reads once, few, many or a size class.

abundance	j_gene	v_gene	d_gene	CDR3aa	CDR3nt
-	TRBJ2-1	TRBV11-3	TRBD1	CASSLGQGAYNEQFF	TGTGCCAGCAGCTTAGGACAGGGAGCCTACAATGAGCAGTTCTTC
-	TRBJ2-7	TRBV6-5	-	CASRLELAGEQYF	TGTGCCAGCAGGTTAGAACTAGCTGGGGAGCAGTACTTC
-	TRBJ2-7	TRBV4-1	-	CASSSMRGNEQYF	TGCGCCAGCAGTTCCATGAGGGGGAACGAGCAGTACTTC
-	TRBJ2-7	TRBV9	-	CASSPQGDGEQYF	TGTGCCAGCAGCCCCCAGGGTGACGGTGAGCAGTACTTC
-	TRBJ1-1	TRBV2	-	CASSAAGNTEAFF	TGTGCCAGCAGTGCGGCAGGGAACACTGAAGCTTTCTTT
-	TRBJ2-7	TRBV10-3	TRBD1	CAISGSGTGEGYEQYF	TGTGCCATCAGTGGCTCCGGGACAGGGGAGGGCTACGAGCAGTACTTC
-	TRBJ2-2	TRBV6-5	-	CASRLGGAITGELFF	TGTGCCAGCCGTTTAGGGGGGGCAATTACCGGGGAGCTGTTTTTT
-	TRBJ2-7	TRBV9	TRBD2	CASSLTSASYEQYF	TGTGCCAGCAGCCTAACTAGCGCTTCCTACGAGCAGTACTTC
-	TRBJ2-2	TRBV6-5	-	CAIRTRGFTGELFF	TGTGCCATACGTACCCGGGGGTTCACCGGGGAGCTGTTTTTT
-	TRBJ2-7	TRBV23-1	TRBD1	CASSRILQGISYEQYF	TGCGCCAGCAGTCGAATACTACAGGGGATTTCCTACGAGCAGTACTTC
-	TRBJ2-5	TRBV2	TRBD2	CASSVRLAHALAGGEETQYF	TGTGCCAGCAGTGTACGGCTGGCCCACGCCCTAGCGGGGGGCGAAGAGACCCAGTACTTC
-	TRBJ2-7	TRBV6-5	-	CASRDNGTPSF	TGTGCCAGCAGAGACAACGGGACTCCTAGTTTC
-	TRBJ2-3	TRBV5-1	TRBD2	CASTPIRASGYTDTQYF	TGCGCCAGCACTCCAATTCGGGCTAGCGGGTACACAGATACGCAGTATTTT
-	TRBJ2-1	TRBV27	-	CASSFLRREQFF	TGTGCCAGCAGTTTCTTGCGGCGTGAGCAGTTCTTC
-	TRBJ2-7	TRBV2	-	CASSETGYEQYF	TGTGCCAGCAGTGAAACAGGGTACGAGCAGTACTTC
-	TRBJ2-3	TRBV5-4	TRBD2	CASSLGRGGTNTQYF	TGTGCCAGCAGCTTGGGGCGGGGGGGAACGAATACGCAGTATTTT
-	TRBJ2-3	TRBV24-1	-	CATSDLRRGYTQYF	TGTGCCACCAGTGATTTGCGTCGGGGATATACGCAGTATTTT
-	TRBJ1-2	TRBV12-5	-	CASGLASTAGGSYGYTF	TGTGCTAGTGGTTTGGCCTCGACTGCTGGAGGGAGCTATGGCTACACCTTC
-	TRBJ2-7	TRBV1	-	CTSSLSNGDPYEQYF	TGCACCAGCAGCCTGAGTAACGGGGATCCCTACGAGCAGTACTTC
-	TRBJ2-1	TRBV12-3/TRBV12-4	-	CASSSQRGNEQFF	TGTGCCAGCAGTTCCCAACGGGGCAATGAGCAGTTCTTC
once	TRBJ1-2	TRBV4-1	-	CASSGVSFYGYTF	TGCGCCAGCAGCGGAGTTTCCTTCTATGGCTACACCTTC
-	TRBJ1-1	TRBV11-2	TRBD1	CASSLTGGVRTEAFF	TGTGCCAGCAGCTTAACAGGGGGCGTGAGGACTGAAGCTTTCTTT
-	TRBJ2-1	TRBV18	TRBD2	CASSSGGSSYNEQFF	TGTGCCAGCTCTAGCGGGGGGAGCTCCTACAATGAGCAGTTCTTC
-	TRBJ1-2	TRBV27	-	CASSSTANYGYTF	TGTGCCAGCAGTTCGACAGCTAACTATGGCTACACCTTC
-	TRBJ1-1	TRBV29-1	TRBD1	CSVNRDRAVEAFF	TGCAGCGTCAACCGGGACAGGGCCGTTGAAGCTTTCTTT
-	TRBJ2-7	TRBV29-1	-	CSVEGHGTYEQYF	TGCAGCGTTGAAGGACACGGTACCTACGAGCAGTACTTC
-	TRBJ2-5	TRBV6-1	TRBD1	CASSEVGQGPGETQYF	TGTGCCAGCAGTGAAGTAGGACAGGGGCCGGGGGAGACCCAGTACTTC
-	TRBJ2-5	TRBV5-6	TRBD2	CASNPGGARKTQYF	TGTGCCAGCAACCCCGGGGGGGCCAGGAAGACCCAGTACTTC
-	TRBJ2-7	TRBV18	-	CASSPQAREQYF	TGTGCCAGCTCACCTCAAGCACGCGAGCAGTACTTC
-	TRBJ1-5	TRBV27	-	CASSLEPGQPQHF	TGTGCCAGCAGTTTGGAGCCGGGGCAGCCCCAGCATTTT
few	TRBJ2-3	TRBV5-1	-	CASSPLTYTSTDTQYF	TGCGCCAGCAGTCCCTTAACCTATACGAGCACAGATACGCAGTATTTT
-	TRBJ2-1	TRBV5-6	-	CASSFYRANEQFF	TGTGCCAGCAGCTTTTACAGGGCAAATGAGCAGTTCTTC
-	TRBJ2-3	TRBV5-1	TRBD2	CASSLEASGGHRTDTQYF	TGCGCCAGCAGCTTGGAGGCTAGCGGGGGGCACCGCACAGATACGCAGTATTTT
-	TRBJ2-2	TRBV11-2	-	CASSLSPRNTGELFF	TGTGCCAGCAGCTTATCCCCCAGAAACACCGGGGAGCTGTTTTTT
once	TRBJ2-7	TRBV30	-	CAWSYNSYEQYF	TGTGCCTGGAGTTACAACTCCTACGAGCAGTACTTC
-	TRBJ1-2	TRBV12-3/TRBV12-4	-	CASSPRGPGYTF	TGTGCCAGCAGTCCCCGCGGGCCTGGCTACACCTTC
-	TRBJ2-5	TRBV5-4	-	CASRVSGEETQYF	TGTGCCAGCAGAGTGTCAGGGGAAGAGACCCAGTACTTC
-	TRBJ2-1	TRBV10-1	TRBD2	CASSESSGGYNEQFF	TGCGCCAGCAGTGAGTCCAGCGGGGGGTACAATGAGCAGTTCTTC
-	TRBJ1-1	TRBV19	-	CASSPRGENTEAFF	TGTGCCAGTAGTCCCCGCGGGGAGAACACTGAAGCTTTCTTT
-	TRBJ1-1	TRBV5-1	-	CASSEGRRGTEAFF	TGCGCCAGCTCAGAAGGGAGACGCGGAACTGAAGCTTTCTTT